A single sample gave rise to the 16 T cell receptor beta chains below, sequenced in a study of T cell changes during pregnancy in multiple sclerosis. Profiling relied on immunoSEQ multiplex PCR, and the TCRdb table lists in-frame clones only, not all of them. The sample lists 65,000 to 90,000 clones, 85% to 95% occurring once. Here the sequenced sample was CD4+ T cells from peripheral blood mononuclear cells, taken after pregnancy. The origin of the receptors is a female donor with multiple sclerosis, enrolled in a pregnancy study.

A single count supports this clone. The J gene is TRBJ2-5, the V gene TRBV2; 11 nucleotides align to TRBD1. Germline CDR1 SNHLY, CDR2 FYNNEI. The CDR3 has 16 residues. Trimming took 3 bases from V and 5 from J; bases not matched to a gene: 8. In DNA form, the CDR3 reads TGTGCCAGCAGTGATTGGACAGGGGGCTATGGGGAGACCCAGTACTTC. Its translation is CASSDWTGGYGETQYF.

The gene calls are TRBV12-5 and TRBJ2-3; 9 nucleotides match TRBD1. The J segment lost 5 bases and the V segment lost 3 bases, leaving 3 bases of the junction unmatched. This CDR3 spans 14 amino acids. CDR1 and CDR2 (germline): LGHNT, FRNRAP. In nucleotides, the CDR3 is TGTGCTAGTGGTTTAGGGACAGGGAAAGATACGCAGTATTTT. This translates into CASGLGTGKDTQYF.

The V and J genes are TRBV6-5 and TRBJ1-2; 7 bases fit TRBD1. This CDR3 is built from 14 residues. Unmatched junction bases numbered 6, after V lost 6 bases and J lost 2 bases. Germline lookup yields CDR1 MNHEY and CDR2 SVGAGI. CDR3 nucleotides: TGTGCCAGCAGCCCCAAGGGGGCCAACTATGGCTACACCTTC. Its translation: CASSPKGANYGYTF.

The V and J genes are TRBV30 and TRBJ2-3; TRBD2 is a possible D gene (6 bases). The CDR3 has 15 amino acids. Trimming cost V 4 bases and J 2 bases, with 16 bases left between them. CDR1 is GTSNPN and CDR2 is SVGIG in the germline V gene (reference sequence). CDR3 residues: CAWKARDRPTDTQYF. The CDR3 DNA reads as TGTGCCTGGAAGGCGCGGGACCGACCCACAGATACGCAGTATTTT.

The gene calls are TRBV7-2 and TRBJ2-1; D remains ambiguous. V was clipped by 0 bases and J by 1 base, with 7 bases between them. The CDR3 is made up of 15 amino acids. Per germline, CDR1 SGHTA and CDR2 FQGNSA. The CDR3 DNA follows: TGTGCCAGCAGCTTAGCGTACGGTTCCTACAATGAGCAGTTCTTC. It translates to CASSLAYGSYNEQFF.

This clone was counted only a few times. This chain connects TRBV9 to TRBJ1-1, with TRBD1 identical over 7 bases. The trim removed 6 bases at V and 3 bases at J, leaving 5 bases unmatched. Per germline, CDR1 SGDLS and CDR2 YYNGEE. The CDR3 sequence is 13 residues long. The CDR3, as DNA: TGTGCCAGCAATGAGGGGGCGTACACTGAAGCTTTCTTT. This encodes CASNEGAYTEAFF.

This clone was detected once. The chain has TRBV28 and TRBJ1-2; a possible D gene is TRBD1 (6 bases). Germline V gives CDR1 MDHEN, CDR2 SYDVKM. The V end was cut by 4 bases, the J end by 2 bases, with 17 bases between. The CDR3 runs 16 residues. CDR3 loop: CASSSLQGWGNYGYTF. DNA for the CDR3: TGTGCCAGCAGTTCCCTTCAGGGGTGGGGCAACTATGGCTACACCTTC.

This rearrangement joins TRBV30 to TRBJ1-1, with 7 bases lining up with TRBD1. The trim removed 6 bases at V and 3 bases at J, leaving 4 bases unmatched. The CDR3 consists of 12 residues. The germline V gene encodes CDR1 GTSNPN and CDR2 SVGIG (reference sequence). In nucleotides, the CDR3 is TGTGCCTGTACGACAGGGTACACTGAAGCTTTCTTT. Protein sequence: CACTTGYTEAFF.

The CDR3 protein is CASSERVNNEQFF. In nucleotides, the CDR3 is TGTGCCAGCAGTGAACGGGTTAACAATGAGCAGTTCTTC. The V call is TRBV2, the J call TRBJ2-1; D remains unclear. The CDR3 is 13 amino acids. The germline V gene encodes CDR1 SNHLY and CDR2 FYNNEI. V lost 2 bases and J 5 bases, leaving 7 bases between the germline ends.

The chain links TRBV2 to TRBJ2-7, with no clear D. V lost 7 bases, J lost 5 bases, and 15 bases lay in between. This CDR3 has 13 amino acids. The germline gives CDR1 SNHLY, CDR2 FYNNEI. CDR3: CASTPRVLNEQYF. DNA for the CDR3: TGTGCCAGCACCCCCCGGGTTCTCAACGAGCAGTACTTC. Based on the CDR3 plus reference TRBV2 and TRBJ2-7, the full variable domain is EPEVTQTPSHQVTQMGQEVILRCVPISNHLYFYWYRQILGQKVEFLVSFYNNEISEKSEIFDDQFSVERPDGSNFTLKIRSTKLEDSAMYFCASTPRVLNEQYFGPGTRLTVT.

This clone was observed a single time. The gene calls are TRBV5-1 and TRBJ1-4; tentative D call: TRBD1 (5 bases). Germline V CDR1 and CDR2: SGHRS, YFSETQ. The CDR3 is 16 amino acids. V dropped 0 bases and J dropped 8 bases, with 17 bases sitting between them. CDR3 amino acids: CASSLERGAGTEKLFF. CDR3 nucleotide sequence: TGCGCCAGCAGCTTGGAACGGGGCGCGGGGACCGAAAAACTGTTTTTT.

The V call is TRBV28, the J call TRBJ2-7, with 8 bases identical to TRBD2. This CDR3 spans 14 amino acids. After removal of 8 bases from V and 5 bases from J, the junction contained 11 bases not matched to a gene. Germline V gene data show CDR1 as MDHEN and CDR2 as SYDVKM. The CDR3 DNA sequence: TGTGCCAGCGGCCCGGGGGGGCTCGTCCACGAGCAGTACTTC. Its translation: CASGPGGLVHEQYF. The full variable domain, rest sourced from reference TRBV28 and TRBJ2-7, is DVKVTQSSRYLVKRTGEKVFLECVQDMDHENMFWYRQDPGLGLRLIYFSYDVKMKEKGDIPEGYSVSREKKERFSLILESASTNQTSMYLCASGPGGLVHEQYFGPGTRLTVT.

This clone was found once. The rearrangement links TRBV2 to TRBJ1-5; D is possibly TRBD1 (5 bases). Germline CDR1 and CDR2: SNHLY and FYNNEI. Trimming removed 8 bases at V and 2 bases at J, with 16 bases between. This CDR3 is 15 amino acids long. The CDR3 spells CASGGGVGRNQPQHF. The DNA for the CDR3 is TGTGCCAGCGGAGGAGGGGTAGGCCGCAATCAGCCCCAGCATTTT.

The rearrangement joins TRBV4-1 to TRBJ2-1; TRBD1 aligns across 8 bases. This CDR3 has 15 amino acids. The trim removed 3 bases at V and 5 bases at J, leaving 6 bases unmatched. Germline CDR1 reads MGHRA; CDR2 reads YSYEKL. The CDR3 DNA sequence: TGCGCCAGCAGCCAGAACCAGGGGGCAAACAATGAGCAGTTCTTC. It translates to CASSQNQGANNEQFF.

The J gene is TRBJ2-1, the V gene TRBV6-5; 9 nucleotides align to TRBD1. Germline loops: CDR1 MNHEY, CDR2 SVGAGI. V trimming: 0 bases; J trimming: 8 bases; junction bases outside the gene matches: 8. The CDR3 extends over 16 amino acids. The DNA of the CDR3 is TGTGCCAGCAGTTACTCCTCCGGGACAGGGTGGGATGAGCAGTTCTTC. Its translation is CASSYSSGTGWDEQFF.

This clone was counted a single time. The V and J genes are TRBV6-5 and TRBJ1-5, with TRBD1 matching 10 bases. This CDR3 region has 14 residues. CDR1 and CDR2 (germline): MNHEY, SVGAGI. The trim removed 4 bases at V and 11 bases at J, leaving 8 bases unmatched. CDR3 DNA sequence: TGTGCCAGCAGTTCGGGACAGGGGCGAAGAGCCCAGCATTTT. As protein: CASSSGQGRRAQHF.